This TCR beta chain was recovered during a study of TIL therapy for anti-PD-1-resistant metastatic lung cancer. Study-wide points: TIL cultures after expansion showed higher clonality and lower diversity than baseline tumor (median 6% vs 31%).

Time point: pre-treatment sample, taken before nivolumab and TIL therapy. The tumor samples were excised metastases, mostly pleural nodules or supraclavicular lymph nodes. Notes on this clone: Its antigen is unidentified.

V gave up 3 bases and J gave up 2 bases; unmatched junction bases: 10. The CDR3 spans 17 residues. The germline CDR1 and CDR2 sequences are MGHRA and YSYEKL. The libraries were made with immunoSEQ v3. Only in-frame clones appear in the TCRdb table, and some are missing; sequencing was by immunoSEQ multiplex PCR. The sample records around 6,000 clones, roughly 64% being singletons. Specimen: tumor tissue, collected at baseline. The chain carries TRBV4-1 and TRBJ2-1; 7 bases match TRBD2. This receptor was identified in a person aged 25-80 years with non-small cell lung cancer. The CDR3 loop reads CASSQPFGRGTYNEQFF. The CDR3 nucleotides are TGCGCCAGCAGCCAGCCCTTCGGGCGGGGGACCTACAATGAGCAGTTCTTC.